What follows are 29 T cell receptor beta chains derived from one specimen sequenced in a study of T cell responses to AZD1222 COVID-19 vaccine. Libraries were prepared by immunoSEQ multiplex PCR; TCRdb keeps only in-frame clonotypes and omits some of them. The sample holds about 140,000 clones, 90% to 95% seen once. Sequencing was performed on peripheral blood, taken 28 days after the second AZD1222 dose. The receptors were sampled from an adult who received the AZD1222 COVID-19 vaccine.

The V call is TRBV6-5, the J call TRBJ1-5; possibly TRBD1 for D (5 bases). V shed 5 bases and J shed 4 bases, with 15 bases lying between them. Looked up from germline, CDR1 is MNHEY and CDR2 is SVGAGI. The CDR3 length is 15 residues. The CDR3: CASSLSRDQNQPQHF. The DNA for the CDR3 is TGTGCCAGCAGTCTGTCCCGGGACCAAAATCAGCCCCAGCATTTT.

The chain links TRBV19 to TRBJ2-6; possibly TRBD1 for D (6 bases). Germline V gives CDR1 LNHDA, CDR2 SQIVND (reference sequence). There are 18 residues in the CDR3. With 6 bases removed from V and 0 bases from J, the gap between germline ends came to 18 bases. The CDR3 DNA reads TGTGCCAGTAGCCTCTACACTCCACAGGGCTCTGGGGCCAACGTCCTGACTTTC. Translating gives CASSLYTPQGSGANVLTF.

The chain carries TRBV9 and TRBJ2-2, with D possibly called TRBD1 or TRBD2 (5 bases each). This CDR3 has 15 residues. Trimming took 3 bases from V and 2 from J, leaving 11 bases between them. Germline V gives CDR1 SGDLS, CDR2 YYNGEE. For the CDR3, the DNA is TGTGCCAGCAGCGCGGGACCGGATAACACCGGGGAGCTGTTTTTT. Residues: CASSAGPDNTGELFF.

The rearrangement uses TRBV25-1 and TRBJ2-1; TRBD2 matches 7 bases. Germline CDR1 MGHDK, CDR2 SYGVNS. The CDR3 sequence is 17 residues long. After removal of 3 bases from V and 0 bases from J, the junction contained 8 bases not matched to a gene. CDR3 in amino acids: CASSDGIGGSSYNEQFF. The DNA for the CDR3 is TGTGCCAGCAGTGATGGTATCGGGGGGAGCTCCTACAATGAGCAGTTCTTC.

The chain couples TRBV6-2 or TRBV6-3 to TRBJ2-7, with TRBD2 matching 8 bases. Germline V gives CDR1 MNHEY, CDR2 SVGEGT. The ends lost 2 bases at V and 4 bases at J; junction bases unmatched: 13. This CDR3 contains 17 residues. CDR3 nucleotide sequence: TGTGCCAGCAGTTACATTCAGTACGCGGGACTAGTATACGAGCAGTACTTC. This translates into CASSYIQYAGLVYEQYF.

This chain joins TRBV7-9 and TRBJ1-6; 7 bases map to TRBD1. There are 14 residues in the CDR3. The V gene's germline CDR1 is SEHNR and CDR2 FQNEAQ (reference sequence). V dropped 5 bases and J dropped 9; count of bases not matched to a gene: 7. The CDR3 DNA reads TGTGCCAGCAGCGAAGACAGGGTTGGTTCACCCCTCCACTTT. The encoded protein is CASSEDRVGSPLHF.

This rearrangement joins TRBV4-1 to TRBJ2-1; TRBD1 might be the D (6 bases). This CDR3 has 15 residues. Germline lookup yields CDR1 MGHRA and CDR2 YSYEKL. V gave up 2 bases and J gave up 8 bases, with 16 bases separating them. CDR3 sequence (DNA): TGCGCCAGCAGCCAAAGGGGCAAGGGGGACCATGAGCAGTTCTTC. This translates into CASSQRGKGDHEQFF.

The rearrangement joins TRBV29-1 to TRBJ2-1, with 10 bases that match TRBD2. Germline V gene lookup returns CDR1 SQVTM and CDR2 ANQGSEA. The CDR3 extends over 15 amino acids. Trimming removed 7 bases from V and 0 bases from J; junction bases left unmatched: 6. The CDR3 DNA is TGCAGCGCGAGGGGACTAGCGAGCTCCTACAATGAGCAGTTCTTC. It translates to CSARGLASSYNEQFF.

Worth noting for this clone: Its ends do not fully match the called genes, so a read error is possible. The chain recombines TRBV28 with TRBJ1-1; 8 bases are a match to TRBD1. The CDR3 sequence is 13 residues long. Germline V gene data show CDR1 as MDHEN and CDR2 as SYDVKM. The chain's CDR3 is CASSFRIGQGPFF. The CDR3 nucleotides read TGTGCCAGCAGTTTCCGAATAGGACAGGGTCCGTTTTTT.

This chain uses TRBV6-2 or TRBV6-3 with TRBJ1-5, with D possibly TRBD1 on 5 matching bases. This CDR3 is built from 15 residues. Germline assignment: CDR1 MNHEY and CDR2 SVGEGT. The germline V and J ends were trimmed by 6 bases and 1 base, with 13 bases remaining between them. The CDR3: CASSPRGKSNQPQHF. The CDR3 region has the DNA TGTGCCAGCAGCCCTCGGGGGAAGAGCAATCAGCCCCAGCATTTT.

Notes on this clone: The sample holds other DNA sequences that translate to the same CDR3. The rearrangement joins TRBV9 to TRBJ1-5; 8 bases are a match to TRBD1. Per the germline V gene, CDR1 is SGDLS and CDR2 is YYNGEE. The CDR3 length is 14 residues. Trimming cost V 3 bases and J 2 bases; bases outside gene matches: 1. CDR3: CASSAGGGNQPQHF. The CDR3 DNA sequence: TGTGCCAGCAGCGCAGGGGGCGGCAATCAGCCCCAGCATTTT. The whole variable domain, remainder taken from reference TRBV9 and TRBJ1-5, is DSGVTQTPKHLITATGQRVTLRCSPRSGDLSVYWYQQSLDQGLQFLIQYYNGEERAKGNILERFSAQQFPDLHSELNLSSLELGDSALYFCASSAGGGNQPQHFGDGTRLSIL.

This clone has only a few counts. This sequence joins TRBV7-3 and TRBJ2-5; TRBD1 is a possible D gene (6 bases). The V end was cut by 2 bases, the J end by 4 bases, with 8 bases between. This CDR3 is 13 amino acids long. Germline CDR1 SGHTA, CDR2 FQGTGA. Here the CDR3 reads CASSLQGRETQYF. CDR3 bases: TGTGCCAGCAGCTTACAGGGGCGAGAGACCCAGTACTTC.

V is TRBV12-3 or TRBV12-4 and J is TRBJ1-1, with TRBD1 matching over 8 bases. CDR3 length: 13 residues. V lost 6 bases and J lost 4; bases outside the gene matches: 4. DNA of the CDR3: TGTGCCAGCAGGACAGGGGAGGCCACTGAAGCTTTCTTT. Residues: CASRTGEATEAFF.

The CDR3 is CASSYSGDEQFF. The CDR3 nucleotides read TGTGCCAGCAGTTACTCAGGGGATGAGCAGTTCTTC. The chain couples TRBV6-5 to TRBJ2-1; TRBD1 is a possible D gene (5 bases). Looked up from germline, CDR1 is MNHEY and CDR2 is SVGAGI. The CDR3 is made up of 12 amino acids. The germline V and J ends were trimmed by 0 bases and 8 bases, with 5 bases remaining between them.

The chain joins TRBV29-1 to TRBJ1-1; the match to TRBD1 covers 9 bases. J gave up 5 bases and V 4 bases, and 8 bases lay outside the gene matches. This CDR3 is built from 14 residues. Germline CDR1 SQVTM, CDR2 ANQGSEA. CDR3 DNA: TGCAGCGTTGGAATTACAGGGGGCGGGACTGAAGCTTTCTTT. Translation: CSVGITGGGTEAFF.

In this sample, this clone turned up once. The chain combines TRBV12-3 or TRBV12-4 with TRBJ2-7, with D possibly TRBD1 on 6 matching bases. This CDR3 has 13 amino acids. The V gene lost 6 bases and the J gene lost 3 bases, with 12 bases spanning the gap. For the CDR3, the DNA is TGTGCCAGCAGACTAACAGGGAGCTACGAGCAGTACTTC. Translating gives CASRLTGSYEQYF.

The chain carries TRBV4-1 and TRBJ1-5; D is perhaps TRBD1 (6 bases). This CDR3 spans 16 amino acids. In germline, CDR1 is MGHRA, CDR2 YSYEKL. V was pared by 3 bases and J by 6 bases, with 18 bases between. The CDR3 coding sequence is TGCGCCAGCAGCCAGGTCGGGGGGGGCGCCGGTCAGCCCCAGCATTTT. This codes for CASSQVGGGAGQPQHF.

The chain is built from TRBV18 and TRBJ2-1, with 11 bases fitting TRBD2. CDR1 and CDR2 from the germline V gene are KGHSH and LQKENI. The CDR3 is 14 residues long. V gave up 3 bases and J gave up 9 bases; unmatched junction bases: 4. CDR3 DNA: TGTGCCAGCTCACCGACTAGCGGGAACAGTGAGCAGTTCTTC. Translated: CASSPTSGNSEQFF.

The gene calls are TRBV7-3 and TRBJ2-6; D gene uncertain. Germline V gives CDR1 SGHTA, CDR2 FQGTGA. This CDR3 contains 16 residues. V was cut by 3 bases and J by 0 bases, with 9 bases left in between. The CDR3 DNA is TGTGCCAGCAGCTTTGATTTGGGCTCTGGGGCCAACGTCCTGACTTTC. Protein sequence: CASSFDLGSGANVLTF.

V gene TRBV5-6 combines with J gene TRBJ2-3; 9 nucleotides match TRBD2. Unmatched junction bases numbered 11, after V lost 4 bases and J lost 2 bases. Germline values: CDR1 SGHDT, CDR2 YYEEEE. CDR3 length: 17 amino acids. The CDR3 bases are TGTGCCAGCAGCCCGGAACTGACTAGCGGATACACAGATACGCAGTATTTT. Amino acid sequence: CASSPELTSGYTDTQYF.

Concerning this clone: A junction boundary mismatches the germline segment, possibly from a read error. Other DNA sequences in the sample encode the same CDR3. The CDR3 DNA reads as TGCGCCAGCAGCGATCCGGGACAGGGCACGGATACGCAGTATTTT. Translated, it gives CASSDPGQGTDTQYF. The V call is TRBV5-1, the J call TRBJ2-3, with 9 bases lining up with TRBD1. In germline, CDR1 is SGHRS, CDR2 YFSETQ. The CDR3 extends over 15 amino acids.

The chain has TRBV11-2 and TRBJ1-4; D is perhaps TRBD1 (6 bases). V was cut by 5 bases and J by 10 bases, with 17 bases left in between. The germline V gene encodes CDR1 SGHAT and CDR2 FQNNGV. The CDR3 length is 14 residues. The CDR3: CASSQQGGRRKLFF. The CDR3 nucleotides are TGTGCCAGCAGCCAACAGGGAGGGCGGCGAAAACTGTTTTTT.

CDR3 bases: TGTGCCAGCAGCCAAGAACCGGGACAGGGGCCTTACACCGGGGAGCTGTTTTTT. The encoded protein is CASSQEPGQGPYTGELFF. The chain carries TRBV4-2 and TRBJ2-2, with TRBD1 matching 10 bases. The CDR3 consists of 18 residues. Germline CDR1 and CDR2: LGHNA and YNFKEQ. Trimming at V came to 0 bases and at J to 3 bases, leaving 7 bases not matched to a gene.

The chain employs TRBV5-4 and TRBJ2-3; 10 nucleotides match TRBD2. The length of the CDR3 is 15 residues. Trimming at V came to 5 bases and at J to 2 bases, leaving 5 bases not matched to a gene. From germline, CDR1 is SGHNT and CDR2 YYREEE (reference sequence). CDR3 loop: CASSPSGGATDTQYF. For the CDR3, the DNA is TGTGCCAGCAGTCCAAGCGGGGGGGCCACAGATACGCAGTATTTT.

The chain carries TRBV19 and TRBJ1-5; no reliable D call. The CDR3 runs 15 residues. Trimming left V 5 bases short and J 6 bases short, with 17 bases between. Germline V gives CDR1 LNHDA, CDR2 SQIVND (reference sequence). Here the CDR3 DNA reads TGTGCCAGTAGTCCCACCCAGGCGTCTACTCAGCCCCAGCATTTT. It specifies CASSPTQASTQPQHF.

This sequence joins TRBV15 and TRBJ2-7; the D gene is possibly TRBD1 (5 bases). Germline V lookup: CDR1 LNHNV, CDR2 YYDKDF (reference sequence). V was pared by 1 base and J by 5 bases, with 12 bases between. This CDR3 region has 14 residues. The CDR3 loop reads CATSRVPGLDEQYF. The CDR3 DNA reads TGTGCCACCAGCAGAGTACCAGGGCTCGACGAGCAGTACTTC.

This chain connects TRBV4-3 to TRBJ2-1; D is unclear. V was shortened by 3 bases and J by 2 bases, with 11 bases between the two germline ends. Germline CDR1 reads LGHNA; CDR2 reads YSLEER. The CDR3 has 15 residues. In DNA form, the CDR3 reads TGCGCCAGCAGCCACCTGCCGTCGACCTACAATGAGCAGTTCTTC. Translation: CASSHLPSTYNEQFF.

This chain uses TRBV9 with TRBJ2-3, with 9 bases identical to TRBD2. Germline V lookup: CDR1 SGDLS, CDR2 YYNGEE. The CDR3 sequence is 15 residues long. Unmatched junction bases numbered 3, after V lost 0 bases and J lost 4 bases. CDR3 DNA sequence: TGTGCCAGCAGCGTAGGAAGCGGGGGGCCAGATACGCAGTATTTT. This sequence encodes CASSVGSGGPDTQYF. The complete variable domain, with remaining parts taken from reference TRBV9 and TRBJ2-3, reads DSGVTQTPKHLITATGQRVTLRCSPRSGDLSVYWYQQSLDQGLQFLIQYYNGEERAKGNILERFSAQQFPDLHSELNLSSLELGDSALYFCASSVGSGGPDTQYFGPGTRLTVL.

J is TRBJ1-2 and V is TRBV2; D is unresolved. The CDR3 contains 13 residues. V lost 1 base to trimming and J lost 8 bases, with 11 bases between them. The germline gives CDR1 SNHLY, CDR2 FYNNEI. CDR3: CASSEGRVGGYTF. The CDR3 DNA reads as TGTGCCAGCAGTGAAGGCCGTGTCGGCGGCTACACCTTC.